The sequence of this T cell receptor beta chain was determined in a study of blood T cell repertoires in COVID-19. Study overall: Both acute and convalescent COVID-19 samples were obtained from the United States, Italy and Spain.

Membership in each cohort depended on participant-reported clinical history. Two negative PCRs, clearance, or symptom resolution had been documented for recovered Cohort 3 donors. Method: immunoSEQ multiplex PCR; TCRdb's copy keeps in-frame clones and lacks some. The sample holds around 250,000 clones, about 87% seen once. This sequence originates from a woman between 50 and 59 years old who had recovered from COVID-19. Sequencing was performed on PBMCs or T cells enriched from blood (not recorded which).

For the CDR3, the DNA is TGTGCCAGCAGCGTAGCGGGTAGAACACCAGAGACCCAGTACTTC. It codes for CASSVAGRTPETQYF. The chain links TRBV9 to TRBJ2-5; D gene ambiguous. The CDR3 has 15 amino acids. With 0 bases removed from V and 4 bases from J, the gap between germline ends came to 13 bases. Germline CDR1 reads SGDLS; CDR2 reads YYNGEE.